This T cell receptor beta chain derives from a study of blood T cells in healthy people across ages. A second PCR of about 7 to 12 cycles used a sample-barcoded 5' primer and a J-beta primer mix. TCRdb reprocessed the 5' RACE reads with MiXCR, giving one entry per CDR3 protein. This table holds about 720,000 distinct CDR3 sequences, 22% found once. Per the germline V gene, CDR1 is DFQATT and CDR2 is SNEGSKA (reference sequence). V lost 5 bases and J lost 2, with 21 bases in between. There are 16 residues in the CDR3. This clonotype was counted between two and nine times. The sample comprised blood. The receptor's source is a man between 65 and 85 years old in good health. The rearrangement links TRBV20-1 to TRBJ2-5, with D unresolved. The CDR3 bases are TGCAGTGCTCAAACCTTAGACTGGCGTGGTCAAGAGACCCAGTACTTC. Translating gives CSAQTLDWRGQETQYF.